This entry lists 4 T cell receptor delta chains sequenced from one sample in a study of gamma-delta chains in newborns, infants, children (dated by TCRdb to about 2019). The run used an Illumina MiSeq. Clonotypes were called again by TCRdb from the public reads via CATT, and duplicate nucleotide sequences were then merged into one entry. In this sample the table shows 1,500 to 2,000 delta-chain clones, about 3% of which occur a single time. The ten largest clones take up roughly 11% of the sample. The sequenced material came from blood. The receptors shown here come from a child in good health.

This clone was counted between two and nine times. A far larger clone is one nucleotide away, so this likely arose from a read error. This chain links TRDV2 with TRDJ1; TRDD3 is a possible D gene (5 bases). The CDR3 length is 18 residues. Germline V gene data show CDR1 as GEAIGNYY and CDR2 as EKD. Deletions cut 2 bases from V and 3 bases from J, with 24 bases between. CDR3 protein: CACDNVGSSGLDADKLIF. The CDR3 DNA is TGTGCCTGTGACAACGTGGGGTCGTCTGGGTTGGACGCCGATAAACTCATCTTT.

A note on this clone: This may stem from a read error, because a much larger clone lies one nucleotide away. The chain couples TRDV2 to TRDJ1; 11 positions agree with TRDD3. Germline CDR1 is GEAIGNYY and CDR2 is EKD. The CDR3 is 17 residues long. For the CDR3, the DNA is TGTGCCTGTGACCCCGTACTGGGGGATATGTTACGCGGTAAACCCATCTTT. Its translation: CACDPVLGDMLRGKPIF.

By proportion, this clone is large. The V call is TRDV2, the J call TRDJ1; 13 positions match TRDD3. The germline V gene has CDR1 GEAIGNYY and CDR2 EKD. The CDR3 covers 21 residues. Germline trimming cut 3 bases from V and 0 bases from J; bases unmatched to any gene: 18. The CDR3 sequence is CACDVLGDTGVSWAYTDKLIF. The CDR3 DNA sequence: TGTGCCTGTGACGTACTGGGGGATACGGGGGTTTCGTGGGCCTACACCGATAAACTCATCTTT.

This clone was found a few times. This could be a read error, since a much larger clone is one nucleotide away. This sample includes further DNA sequences coding for the same CDR3. The chain is built from TRDV2 and TRDJ1; 7 bases are shared with TRDD3. Germline loops: CDR1 GEAIGNYY, CDR2 EKD. The CDR3 consists of 19 residues. DNA of the CDR3: TGTGCCTGTGACAGACTGCCGGAGTGGGGGACGCTCATAAACCATAAACTCATCTTC. Encoded protein: CACDRLPEWGTLINHKLIF.